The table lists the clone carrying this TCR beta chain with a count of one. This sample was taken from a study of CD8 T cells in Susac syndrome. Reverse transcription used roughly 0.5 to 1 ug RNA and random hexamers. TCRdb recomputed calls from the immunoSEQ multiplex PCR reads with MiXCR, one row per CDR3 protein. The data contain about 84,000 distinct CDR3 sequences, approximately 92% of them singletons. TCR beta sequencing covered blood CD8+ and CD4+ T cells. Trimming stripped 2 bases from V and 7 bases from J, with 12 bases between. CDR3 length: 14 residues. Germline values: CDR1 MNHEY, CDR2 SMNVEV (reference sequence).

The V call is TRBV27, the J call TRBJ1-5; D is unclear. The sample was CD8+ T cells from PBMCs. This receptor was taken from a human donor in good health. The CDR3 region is CASSLGQEEQPQHF. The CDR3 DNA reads TGTGCCAGCAGTTTAGGCCAGGAGGAGCAGCCCCAGCATTTT.